A single T cell receptor beta chain is shown here with its context. The data derive from a study of Graves' ophthalmopathy and Graves' hyperthyroidism. PBMCs came from roughly 9.2 ml of fresh peripheral blood. V was pared by 5 bases and J by 3 bases, with 17 bases between. The CDR3 contains 15 residues. The germline gives CDR1 SEHNR, CDR2 FQNEAQ (reference sequence). CDR3 regions of TCR beta were amplified from RNA transcripts. RT-PCR was first run with HTBI primers, then multiplex PCR in a second round. Each CDR3 protein gets one entry after TCRdb re-called the multiplex PCR reads with MiXCR. The table lists 650,000 to 900,000 distinct CDR3 sequences, 40% of them singletons, with about 40% in the top ten.

Material for sequencing was peripheral blood. The TCR was taken from an adult man with Graves' ophthalmopathy. The gene calls are TRBV7-9 and TRBJ2-7; D may be TRBD1 (5 bases). The chain's CDR3 is CASSQATGIGYEQYF. The CDR3 DNA reads as TGTGCCAGCAGCCAAGCTACAGGTATTGGCTACGAGCAGTACTTC.